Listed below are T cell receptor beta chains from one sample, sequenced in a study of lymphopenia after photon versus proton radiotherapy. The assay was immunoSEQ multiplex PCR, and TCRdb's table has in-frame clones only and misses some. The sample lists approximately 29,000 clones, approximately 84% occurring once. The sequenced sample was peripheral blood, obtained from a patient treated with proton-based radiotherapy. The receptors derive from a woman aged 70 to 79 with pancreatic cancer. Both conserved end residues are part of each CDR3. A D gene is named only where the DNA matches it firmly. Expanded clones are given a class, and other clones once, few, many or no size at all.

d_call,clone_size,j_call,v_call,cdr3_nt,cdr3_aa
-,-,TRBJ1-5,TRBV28,TGTGCCAGCAGTTCACCGGAACAGTTGCAGCCCCAGCATTTT,CASSSPEQLQPQHF
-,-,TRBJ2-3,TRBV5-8,TGTGCCAGCAGCCGCGGGACGGGGGGCACCACAGATACGCAGTATTTT,CASSRGTGGTTDTQYF
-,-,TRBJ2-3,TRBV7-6,TGTGCCAGCAGCTATATAAGGAGTAGGGATACGCAGTATTTT,CASSYIRSRDTQYF
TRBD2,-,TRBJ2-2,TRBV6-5,TGTGCCAGCAGTTACTTCGGACTAGCGGAAACCGGGGAGCTGTTTTTT,CASSYFGLAETGELFF
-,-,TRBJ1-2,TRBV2,TGTGCCAGCAGGGTGGACACGGGATATGGCTACACCTTC,CASRVDTGYGYTF
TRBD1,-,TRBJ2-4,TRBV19,TGTGCCAGTAGTATTATAATCGGGACAGCAAAAAACATTCAGTACTTC,CASSIIIGTAKNIQYF
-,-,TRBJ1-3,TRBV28,TGTGCCAGCAGTTTATCCGGACAGTTCTCTGGAAACACCATATATTTT,CASSLSGQFSGNTIYF
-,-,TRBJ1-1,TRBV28,TGTGCCAGCAGTTTTCCCAACACCAACACTGAAGCTTTCTTT,CASSFPNTNTEAFF
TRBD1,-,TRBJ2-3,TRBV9,TGTGCCAGCAGCGCCCGACAGGGGGCTATGGCAGATACGCAGTATTTT,CASSARQGAMADTQYF
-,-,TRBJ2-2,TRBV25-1,TGTGCCAGCAGGCCTGATCGTTTGTCGAACACCGGGGAGCTGTTTTTT,CASRPDRLSNTGELFF
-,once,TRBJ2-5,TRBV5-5,TGTGCCAGCAGCTTAGATGTTGGGCACCAAGAGACCCAGTACTTC,CASSLDVGHQETQYF
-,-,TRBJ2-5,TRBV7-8,TGTGCCAGCAGCTTAGCGCACTTAACCCAAGAGACCCAGTACTTC,CASSLAHLTQETQYF
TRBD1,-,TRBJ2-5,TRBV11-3,TGTGCCAGCAGCCTAGAAGCCGGGGTAGGACAGGCCGAGACCCAGTACTTC,CASSLEAGVGQAETQYF
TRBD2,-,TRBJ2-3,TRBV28,TGTGCCAGCAGCCCTAGCGGGAGAAGGAACACAGATACGCAGTATTTT,CASSPSGRRNTDTQYF
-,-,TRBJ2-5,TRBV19,TGTGCCAGTAGTATTTATGGTAGACAAGAGACCCAGTACTTC,CASSIYGRQETQYF